The TCR beta chain described here comes from a study of T-cell reconstitution after alpha-beta-depleted transplantation in children. The CDR3 spans 12 residues. V gave up 7 bases and J gave up 7 bases, with 8 bases separating them. Germline values: CDR1 MNHEY, CDR2 SVGAGI. Regarding the study as a whole: Recipient T cells and thymic progenitors that survived gave rise to the high TCRbeta diversity observed at day 60 in some patients.

This clonotype was detected only a few times. What it binds is unknown. Unique molecular identifiers featured in how the TCRbeta library was prepared. TCRdb re-derived calls from the PCR reads in MiXCR, one entry per CDR3 protein. The sample shows about 980,000 distinct CDR3 sequences, around 30% of them seen only once. This TCR was recovered from a boy younger than two who had a stem cell transplant for SCID, so the T cells may come from the graft donor. V gene TRBV6-5 combines with J gene TRBJ1-6; the D is unclear. The sequencing here drew on PBMCs, mostly from graft donor cells, taken 360 days after TCRalphabeta/CD19-depleted stem cell transplant. The CDR3: CASTAGNSPLHF. The DNA for the CDR3 is TGTGCCAGCACCGCGGGGAATTCACCCCTCCACTTT.